These 9 T cell receptor beta chains were all obtained from the same sample, sequenced in a study of cytomegalovirus exposure and HLA in healthy donors. This PCR relied on a set of 60 Vbeta primers and 13 Jbeta primers. TCRdb's table, derived via immunoSEQ multiplex PCR, lists solely in-frame clones and lacks some. This sample has around 90,000 clones, with 85% found just once. Sequenced material: PBMCs. The receptor source for this set is a man aged 35 to 55 in good health and CMV-seropositive.

The CDR3 loop is CASSQLAGTGWVNTGELFF. Written as DNA, the CDR3 is TGCGCCAGCAGCCAACTAGCCGGGACAGGGTGGGTTAACACCGGGGAGCTGTTTTTT. The chain couples TRBV4-1 to TRBJ2-2; 9 bases align to TRBD1. The germline gives CDR1 MGHRA, CDR2 YSYEKL. This CDR3 region has 19 residues. J was trimmed by 2 bases and V by 2 bases; bases with no gene match: 12.

The chain uses TRBV29-1 and TRBJ1-3, with D perhaps matching TRBD1 (5 bases). The CDR3 contains 12 residues. Trimming took off 5 bases at V and 4 bases at J, with 9 bases between the two ends. The germline V gene encodes CDR1 SQVTM and CDR2 ANQGSEA. The CDR3 here is CSVRGSGNTIYF. CDR3 bases: TGCAGCGTTCGGGGGTCCGGAAACACCATATATTTT.

The V gene is TRBV30, the J gene TRBJ2-2; tentatively, D is TRBD1 (5 bases). V gave up 0 bases and J gave up 5 bases, with 13 bases separating them. The CDR3 spans 15 residues. Per germline, CDR1 GTSNPN and CDR2 SVGIG (reference sequence). This CDR3 reads CAWSVLGRATGELFF. CDR3 DNA sequence: TGTGCCTGGAGTGTACTGGGCAGGGCTACCGGGGAGCTGTTTTTT. The entire variable domain, with the rest obtained from reference TRBV30 and TRBJ2-2, is as follows: SQTIHQWPATLVQPVGSPLSLECTVEGTSNPNLYWYRQAAGRGLQLLFYSVGIGQISSEVPQNLSASRPQDRQFILSSKKLLLSDSGFYLCAWSVLGRATGELFFGEGSRLTVL.

The V call is TRBV2, the J call TRBJ1-3; TRBD1 matches at 9 bases. The ends lost 6 bases at V and 5 bases at J; junction bases unmatched: 8. The CDR3 consists of 15 residues. The V gene's germline CDR1 is SNHLY and CDR2 FYNNEI. The CDR3 reads CASSDRDRVRNTIYF. The CDR3 DNA reads as TGTGCCAGCAGCGACCGGGACAGGGTCAGAAACACCATATATTTT.

V and J are TRBV11-2 and TRBJ2-1; maybe TRBD1 (6 bases). V was shortened by 5 bases and J by 4 bases, with 12 bases between the two germline ends. The germline V gene has CDR1 SGHAT and CDR2 FQNNGV. CDR3 size: 14 residues. The CDR3 nucleotides read TGTGCCAGCAGCCTCCGGGACAAATACAATGAGCAGTTCTTC. This translates into CASSLRDKYNEQFF.

The V and J genes are TRBV6-5 and TRBJ2-1, with 12 bases lining up with TRBD2. The CDR3 extends over 16 amino acids. V was clipped by 0 bases and J by 8 bases; unmatched bases: 5. CDR1 MNHEY and CDR2 SVGAGI come from the germline V gene. The CDR3 region is CASSYSWTSGMDEQFF. The CDR3 DNA sequence: TGTGCCAGCAGTTACTCTTGGACTAGCGGGATGGATGAGCAGTTCTTC.

This rearrangement joins TRBV6-1 to TRBJ2-1; D is undetermined. CDR1 is MNHNS and CDR2 is SASEGT in the germline V gene. Trimming cost V 1 base and J 8 bases, with 6 bases left between them. CDR3 size: 12 residues. Here the CDR3 reads CASSEVRYEQFF. In DNA, the CDR3 is TGTGCCAGCAGTGAAGTGAGGTATGAGCAGTTCTTC.

With regard to this clone: The identical CDR3 is also encoded by other nucleotide sequences in the sample. This sequence joins TRBV5-6 and TRBJ2-5; 9 nucleotides agree with TRBD1. Germline V gives CDR1 SGHDT, CDR2 YYEEEE. After removal of 4 bases from V and 1 base from J, the junction contained 5 bases not matched to a gene. This CDR3 is built from 15 residues. Here the CDR3 DNA reads TGTGCCAGCAGCCTGGGACAGGGACCCCAAGAGACCCAGTACTTC. Amino acids: CASSLGQGPQETQYF. Complete variable domain (other parts from reference TRBV5-6 and TRBJ2-5): DAGVTQSPTHLIKTRGQQVTLRCSPKSGHDTVSWYQQALGQGPQFIFQYYEEEERQRGNFPDRFSGHQFPNYSSELNVNALLLGDSALYLCASSLGQGPQETQYFGPGTRLLVL.

The genes are TRBV7-9 and TRBJ1-2; TRBD1 matches 7 bases. Germline trimming cut 5 bases from V and 4 bases from J; bases unmatched to any gene: 13. This CDR3 has 16 amino acids. The germline gives CDR1 SEHNR, CDR2 FQNEAQ (reference sequence). The CDR3 DNA reads TGTGCCAGCAGCGCGACCGGGACAGAAGGTCCCTATGGCTACACCTTC. Protein: CASSATGTEGPYGYTF.